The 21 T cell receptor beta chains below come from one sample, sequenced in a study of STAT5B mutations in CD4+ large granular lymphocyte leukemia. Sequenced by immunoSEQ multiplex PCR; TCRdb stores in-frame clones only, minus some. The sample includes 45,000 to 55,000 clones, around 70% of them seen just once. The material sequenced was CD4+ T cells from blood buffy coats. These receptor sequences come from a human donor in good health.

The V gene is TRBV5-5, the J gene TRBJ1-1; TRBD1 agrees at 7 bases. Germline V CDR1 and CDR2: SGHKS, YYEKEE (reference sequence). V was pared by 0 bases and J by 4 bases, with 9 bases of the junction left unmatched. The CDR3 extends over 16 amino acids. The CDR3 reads CASSLDSTGRATEAFF. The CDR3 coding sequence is TGTGCCAGCAGCTTGGATTCGACAGGGCGGGCCACTGAAGCTTTCTTT.

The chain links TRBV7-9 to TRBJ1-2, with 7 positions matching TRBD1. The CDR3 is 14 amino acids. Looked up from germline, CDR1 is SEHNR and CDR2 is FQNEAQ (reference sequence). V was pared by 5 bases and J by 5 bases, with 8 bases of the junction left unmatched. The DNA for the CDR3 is TGTGCCAGCAGCACCGGGACAGAATCGTATGGCTACACCTTC. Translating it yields CASSTGTESYGYTF.

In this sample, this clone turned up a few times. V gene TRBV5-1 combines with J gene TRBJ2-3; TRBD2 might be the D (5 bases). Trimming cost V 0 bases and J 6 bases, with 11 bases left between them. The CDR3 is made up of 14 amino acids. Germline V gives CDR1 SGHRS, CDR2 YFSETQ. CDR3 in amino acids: CASSLEASFDTQYF. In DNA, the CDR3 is TGCGCCAGCAGCTTGGAGGCTAGCTTCGATACGCAGTATTTT.

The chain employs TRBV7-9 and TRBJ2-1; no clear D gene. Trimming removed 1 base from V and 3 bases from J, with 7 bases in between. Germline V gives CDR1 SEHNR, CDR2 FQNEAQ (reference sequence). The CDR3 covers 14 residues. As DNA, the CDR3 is TGTGCCAGCAGCTTAGACTTGCTCTACAATGAGCAGTTCTTC. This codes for CASSLDLLYNEQFF.

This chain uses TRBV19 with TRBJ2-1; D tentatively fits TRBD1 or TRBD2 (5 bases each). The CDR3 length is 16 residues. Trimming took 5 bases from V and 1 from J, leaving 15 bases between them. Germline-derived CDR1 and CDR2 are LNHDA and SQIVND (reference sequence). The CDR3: CASSRTVGESYNEQFF. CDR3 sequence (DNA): TGTGCCAGTAGTCGAACGGTGGGGGAGTCCTACAATGAGCAGTTCTTC.

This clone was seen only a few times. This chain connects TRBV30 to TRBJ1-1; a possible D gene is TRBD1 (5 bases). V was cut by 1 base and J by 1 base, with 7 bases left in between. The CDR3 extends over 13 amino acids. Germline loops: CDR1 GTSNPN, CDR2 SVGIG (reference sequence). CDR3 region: CAWSGQPNTEAFF. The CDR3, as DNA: TGTGCCTGGAGTGGACAGCCGAACACTGAAGCTTTCTTT.

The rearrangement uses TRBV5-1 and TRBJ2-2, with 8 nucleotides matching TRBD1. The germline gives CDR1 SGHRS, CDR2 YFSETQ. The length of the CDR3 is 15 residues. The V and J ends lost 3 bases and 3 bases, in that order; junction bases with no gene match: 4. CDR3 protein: CASSWETGDTGELFF. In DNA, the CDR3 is TGCGCCAGCAGCTGGGAGACAGGGGACACCGGGGAGCTGTTTTTT. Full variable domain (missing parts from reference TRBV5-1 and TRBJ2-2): KAGVTQTPRYLIKTRGQQVTLSCSPISGHRSVSWYQQTPGQGLQFLFEYFSETQRNKGNFPGRFSGRQFSNSRSEMNVSTLELGDSALYLCASSWETGDTGELFFGEGSRLTVL.

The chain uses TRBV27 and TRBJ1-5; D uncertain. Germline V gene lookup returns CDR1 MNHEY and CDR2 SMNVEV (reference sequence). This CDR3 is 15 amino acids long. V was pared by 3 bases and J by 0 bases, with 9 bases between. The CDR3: CASSFNPYSNQPQHF. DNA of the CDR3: TGTGCCAGCAGTTTTAATCCATATAGCAATCAGCCCCAGCATTTT.

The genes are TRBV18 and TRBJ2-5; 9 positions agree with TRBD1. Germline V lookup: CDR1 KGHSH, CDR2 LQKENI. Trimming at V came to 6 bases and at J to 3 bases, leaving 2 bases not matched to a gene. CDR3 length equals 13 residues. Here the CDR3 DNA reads TGTGCCAGCTCGCGGACAGGGGAAGAGACCCAGTACTTC. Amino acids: CASSRTGEETQYF.

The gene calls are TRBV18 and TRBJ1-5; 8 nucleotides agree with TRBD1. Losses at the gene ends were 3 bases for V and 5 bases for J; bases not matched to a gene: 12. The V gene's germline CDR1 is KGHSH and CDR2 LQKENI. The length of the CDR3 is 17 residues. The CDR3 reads CASSPLSRTGTDQPQHF. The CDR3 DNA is TGTGCCAGCTCACCCCTCAGTAGGACAGGGACCGATCAGCCCCAGCATTTT.

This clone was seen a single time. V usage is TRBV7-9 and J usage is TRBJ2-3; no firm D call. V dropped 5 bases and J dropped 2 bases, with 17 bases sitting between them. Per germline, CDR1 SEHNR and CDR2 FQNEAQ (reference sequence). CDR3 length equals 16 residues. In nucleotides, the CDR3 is TGTGCCAGCAGCAAGGGCCGGGCCGTAAACACAGATACGCAGTATTTT. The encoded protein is CASSKGRAVNTDTQYF.

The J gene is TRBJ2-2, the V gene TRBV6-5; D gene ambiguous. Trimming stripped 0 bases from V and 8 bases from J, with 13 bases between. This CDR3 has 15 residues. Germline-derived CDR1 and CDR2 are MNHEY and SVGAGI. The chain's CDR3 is CASSYSRPLGGELFF. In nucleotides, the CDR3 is TGTGCCAGCAGTTACTCTCGGCCCTTGGGGGGGGAGCTGTTTTTT.

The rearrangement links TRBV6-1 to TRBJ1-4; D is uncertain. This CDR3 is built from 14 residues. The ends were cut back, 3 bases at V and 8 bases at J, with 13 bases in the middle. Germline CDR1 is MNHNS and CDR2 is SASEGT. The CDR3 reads CASSEEDGWEKLFF. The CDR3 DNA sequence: TGTGCCAGCAGTGAGGAGGACGGGTGGGAAAAACTGTTTTTT.

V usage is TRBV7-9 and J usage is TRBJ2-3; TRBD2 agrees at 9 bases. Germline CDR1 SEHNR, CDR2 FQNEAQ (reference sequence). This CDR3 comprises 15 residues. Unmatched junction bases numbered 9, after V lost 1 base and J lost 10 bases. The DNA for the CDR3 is TGTGCCAGCAGCTTAGGTAGCGGGGGCCATTCCCCGCAGTATTTT. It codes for CASSLGSGGHSPQYF.

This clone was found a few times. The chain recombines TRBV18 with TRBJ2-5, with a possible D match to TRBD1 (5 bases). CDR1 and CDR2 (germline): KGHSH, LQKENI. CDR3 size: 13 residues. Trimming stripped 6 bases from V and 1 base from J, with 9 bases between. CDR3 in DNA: TGTGCCAGCTCTCGTGGGGCCCAAGAGACCCAGTACTTC. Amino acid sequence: CASSRGAQETQYF.

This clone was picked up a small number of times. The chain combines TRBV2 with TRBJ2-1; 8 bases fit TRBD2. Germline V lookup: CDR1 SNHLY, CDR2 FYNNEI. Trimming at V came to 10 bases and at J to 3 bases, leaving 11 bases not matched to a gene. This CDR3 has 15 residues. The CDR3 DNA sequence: TGTGCCACCAAAGAACTAGCGGTGATCTACAATGAGCAGTTCTTC. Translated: CATKELAVIYNEQFF.

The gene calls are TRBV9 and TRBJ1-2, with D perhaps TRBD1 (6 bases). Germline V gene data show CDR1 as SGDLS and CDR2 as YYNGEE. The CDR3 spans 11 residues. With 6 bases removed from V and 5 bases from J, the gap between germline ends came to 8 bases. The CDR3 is CASIQGYGYTF. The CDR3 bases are TGTGCCAGCATACAGGGTTATGGCTACACCTTC.

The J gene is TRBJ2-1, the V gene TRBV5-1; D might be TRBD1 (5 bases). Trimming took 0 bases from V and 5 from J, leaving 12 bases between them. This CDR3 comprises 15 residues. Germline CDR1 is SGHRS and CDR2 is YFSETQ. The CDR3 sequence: CASSLGPPGNNEQFF. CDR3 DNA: TGCGCCAGCAGCTTGGGGCCCCCAGGGAACAATGAGCAGTTCTTC.

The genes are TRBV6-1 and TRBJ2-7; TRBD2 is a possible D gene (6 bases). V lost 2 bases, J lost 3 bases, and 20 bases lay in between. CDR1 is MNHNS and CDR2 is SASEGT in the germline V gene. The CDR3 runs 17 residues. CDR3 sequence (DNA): TGTGCCAGCAGTGAAACCCTAGCGCCAGACTCACACTACGAGCAGTACGTC. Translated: CASSETLAPDSHYEQYV.

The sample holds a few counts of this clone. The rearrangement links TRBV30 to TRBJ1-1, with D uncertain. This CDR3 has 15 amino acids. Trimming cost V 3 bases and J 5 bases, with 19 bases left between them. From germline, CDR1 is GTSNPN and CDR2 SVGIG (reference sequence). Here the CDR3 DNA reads TGTGCCTGGAGCGAAAGGTATGGGTTGTGGACTGAAGCTTTCTTT. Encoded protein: CAWSERYGLWTEAFF.

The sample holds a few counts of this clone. The CDR3 reads CASSPRLAEAFF. In DNA form, the CDR3 reads TGTGCCAGCAGCCCGAGGTTAGCTGAAGCTTTCTTT. The rearrangement joins TRBV14 to TRBJ1-1, with unresolved D. CDR3 length: 12 residues. Trimming stripped 4 bases from V and 6 bases from J, with 9 bases between. Germline V gives CDR1 SGHDN, CDR2 FVKESK.